This TCR beta chain was captured in a study of Ad26.COV2.S vaccination and SARS-CoV-2 variants. Whole-study context: Administration of Ad26.COV2.S was intramuscular, either once or twice 56 days apart.

As to treatment: 15 to 20 received Ad26.COV2.S at low or high dose, single or two shots; several received placebo; per-sample allocation not given. Specimen acquisition occurred on day 63 following the initial vaccine or placebo injection. Per germline, CDR1 SGHTA and CDR2 FQGNSA. The CDR3 length is 14 residues. V was pared by 1 base and J by 4 bases, with 8 bases between. As regards this clone: The same CDR3 arises from other DNA sequences in this sample as well.

The data were produced by immunoSEQ multiplex PCR, yet TCRdb's version contains in-frame clones alone and is incomplete. The table includes around 450,000 clones, 89% detected once. The receptor's source is a person aged 18-65 years who received the Ad26.COV2.S COVID-19 vaccine or a placebo. The rearrangement links TRBV7-2 to TRBJ2-1, with D uncertain. The specimen comprised peripheral blood, sampled in a trial of Ad26.COV2.S vaccine versus placebo. CDR3 protein: CASSLVTGYNEQFF. CDR3 nucleotides: TGTGCCAGCAGCTTAGTGACGGGTTACAATGAGCAGTTCTTC.